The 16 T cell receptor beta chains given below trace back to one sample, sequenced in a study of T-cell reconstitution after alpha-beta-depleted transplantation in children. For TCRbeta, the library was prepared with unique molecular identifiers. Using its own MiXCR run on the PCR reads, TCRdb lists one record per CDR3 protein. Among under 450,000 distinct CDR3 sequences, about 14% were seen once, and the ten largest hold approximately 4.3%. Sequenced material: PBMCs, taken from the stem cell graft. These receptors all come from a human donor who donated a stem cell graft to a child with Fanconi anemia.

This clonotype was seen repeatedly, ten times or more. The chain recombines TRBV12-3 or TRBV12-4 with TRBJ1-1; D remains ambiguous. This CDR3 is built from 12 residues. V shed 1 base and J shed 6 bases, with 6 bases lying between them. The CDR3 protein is CASSLGSAEAFF. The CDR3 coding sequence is TGTGCCAGCAGTTTAGGTTCAGCTGAAGCTTTCTTT.

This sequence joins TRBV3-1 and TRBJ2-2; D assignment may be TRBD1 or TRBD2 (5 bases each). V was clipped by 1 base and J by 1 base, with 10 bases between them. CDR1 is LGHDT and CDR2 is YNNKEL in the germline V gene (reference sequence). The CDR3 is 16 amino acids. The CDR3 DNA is TGTGCCAGCAGCCAAGCGGGACCGATGAACACCGGGGAGCTGTTTTTT. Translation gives CASSQAGPMNTGELFF.

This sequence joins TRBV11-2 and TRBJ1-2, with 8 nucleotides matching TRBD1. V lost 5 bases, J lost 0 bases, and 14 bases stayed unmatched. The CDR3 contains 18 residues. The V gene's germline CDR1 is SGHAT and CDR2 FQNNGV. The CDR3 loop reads CASSPTHGDRNSNYGYTF. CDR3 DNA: TGTGCCAGCAGCCCGACTCATGGGGACAGGAATTCTAACTATGGCTACACCTTC.

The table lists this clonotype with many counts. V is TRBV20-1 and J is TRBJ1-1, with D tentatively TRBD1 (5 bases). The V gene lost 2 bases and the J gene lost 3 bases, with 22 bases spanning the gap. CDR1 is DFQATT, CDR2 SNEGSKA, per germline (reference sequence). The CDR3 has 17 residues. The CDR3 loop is CSARSWGGASKYTEAFF. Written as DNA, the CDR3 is TGCAGTGCTAGATCCTGGGGAGGGGCCAGCAAGTACACTGAAGCTTTCTTT.

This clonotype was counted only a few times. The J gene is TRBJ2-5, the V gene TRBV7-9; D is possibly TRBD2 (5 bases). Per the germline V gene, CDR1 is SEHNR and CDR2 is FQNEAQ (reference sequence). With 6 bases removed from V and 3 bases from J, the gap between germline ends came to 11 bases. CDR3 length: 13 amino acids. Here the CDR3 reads CASRTTGKETQYF. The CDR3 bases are TGTGCCAGCAGAACAACGGGGAAAGAGACCCAGTACTTC.

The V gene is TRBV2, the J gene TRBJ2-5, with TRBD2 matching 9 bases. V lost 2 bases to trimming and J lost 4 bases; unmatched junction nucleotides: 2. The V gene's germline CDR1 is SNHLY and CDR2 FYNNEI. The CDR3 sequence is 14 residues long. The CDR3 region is CASSEPSGVETQYF. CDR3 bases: TGTGCCAGCAGTGAACCTAGCGGGGTAGAGACCCAGTACTTC.

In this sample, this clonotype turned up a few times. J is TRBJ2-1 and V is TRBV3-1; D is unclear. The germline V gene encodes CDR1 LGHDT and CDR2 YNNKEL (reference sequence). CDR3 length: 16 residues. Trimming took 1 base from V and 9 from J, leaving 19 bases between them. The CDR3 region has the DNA TGTGCCAGCAGCCAAGTGAGGAACCCCCTCTGGTTTGAGCAGTTCTTC. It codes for CASSQVRNPLWFEQFF.

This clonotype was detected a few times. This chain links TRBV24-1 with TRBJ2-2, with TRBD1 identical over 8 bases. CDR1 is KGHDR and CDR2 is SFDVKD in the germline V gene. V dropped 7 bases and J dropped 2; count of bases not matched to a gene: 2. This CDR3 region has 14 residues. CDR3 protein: CATRGQANTGELFF. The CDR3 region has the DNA TGTGCCACCAGGGGACAGGCCAACACCGGGGAGCTGTTTTTT.

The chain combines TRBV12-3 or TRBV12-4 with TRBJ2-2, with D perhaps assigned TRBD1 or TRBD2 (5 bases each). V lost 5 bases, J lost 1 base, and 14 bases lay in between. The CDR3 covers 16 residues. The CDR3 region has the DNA TGTGCCAGCAGTCCTCAAGGGGCGGGGAACACCGGGGAGCTGTTTTTT. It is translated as CASSPQGAGNTGELFF.

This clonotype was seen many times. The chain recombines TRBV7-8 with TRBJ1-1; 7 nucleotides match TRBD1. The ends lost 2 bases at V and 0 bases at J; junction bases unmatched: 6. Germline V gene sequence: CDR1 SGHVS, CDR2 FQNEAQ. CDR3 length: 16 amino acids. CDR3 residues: CASSLTAGGMNTEAFF. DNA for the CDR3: TGTGCCAGCAGCTTAACCGCAGGGGGTATGAACACTGAAGCTTTCTTT.

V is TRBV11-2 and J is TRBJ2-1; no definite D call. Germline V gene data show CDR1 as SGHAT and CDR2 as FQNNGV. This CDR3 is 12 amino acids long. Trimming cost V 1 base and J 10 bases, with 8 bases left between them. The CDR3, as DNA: TGTGCCAGCAGCTTAGGGCTAGAGGAGCAGTTCTTC. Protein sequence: CASSLGLEEQFF. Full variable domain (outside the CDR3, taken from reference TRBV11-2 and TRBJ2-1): EAGVAQSPRYKIIEKRQSVAFWCNPISGHATLYWYQQILGQGPKLLIQFQNNGVVDDSQLPKDRFSAERLKGVDSTLKIQPAKLEDSAVYLCASSLGLEEQFFGPGTRLTVL.

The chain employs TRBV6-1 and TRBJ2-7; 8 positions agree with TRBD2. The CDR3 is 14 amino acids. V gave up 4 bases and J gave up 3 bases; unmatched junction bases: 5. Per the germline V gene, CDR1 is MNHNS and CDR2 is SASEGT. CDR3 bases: TGTGCCAGCAGTGCTATAGCGGGGAACTACGAGCAGTACTTC. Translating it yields CASSAIAGNYEQYF.

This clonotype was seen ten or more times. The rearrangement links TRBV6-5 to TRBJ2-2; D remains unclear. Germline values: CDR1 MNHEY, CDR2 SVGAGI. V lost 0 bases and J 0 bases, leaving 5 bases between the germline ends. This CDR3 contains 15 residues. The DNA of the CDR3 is TGTGCCAGCAGTTACTCTGCCACGAACACCGGGGAGCTGTTTTTT. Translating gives CASSYSATNTGELFF.

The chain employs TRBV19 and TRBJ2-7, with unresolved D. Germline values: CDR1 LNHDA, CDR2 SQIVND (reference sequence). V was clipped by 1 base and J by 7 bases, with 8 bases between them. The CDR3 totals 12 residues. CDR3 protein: CASSIVPEEQYF. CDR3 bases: TGTGCCAGTAGTATAGTACCCGAAGAGCAGTACTTC.

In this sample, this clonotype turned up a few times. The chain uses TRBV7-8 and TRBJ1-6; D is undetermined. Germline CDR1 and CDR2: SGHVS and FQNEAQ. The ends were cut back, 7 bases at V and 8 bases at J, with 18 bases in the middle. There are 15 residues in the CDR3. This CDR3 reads CASTKAGKRDSPLHF. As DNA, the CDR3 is TGTGCCAGCACCAAGGCGGGGAAAAGGGATTCACCCCTCCACTTT.

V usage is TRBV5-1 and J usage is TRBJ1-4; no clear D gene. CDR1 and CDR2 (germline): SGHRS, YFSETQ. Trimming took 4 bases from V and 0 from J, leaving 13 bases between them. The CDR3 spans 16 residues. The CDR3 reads CASSPGRATTNEKLFF. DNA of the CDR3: TGCGCCAGCAGCCCCGGAAGGGCCACAACTAATGAAAAACTGTTTTTT.